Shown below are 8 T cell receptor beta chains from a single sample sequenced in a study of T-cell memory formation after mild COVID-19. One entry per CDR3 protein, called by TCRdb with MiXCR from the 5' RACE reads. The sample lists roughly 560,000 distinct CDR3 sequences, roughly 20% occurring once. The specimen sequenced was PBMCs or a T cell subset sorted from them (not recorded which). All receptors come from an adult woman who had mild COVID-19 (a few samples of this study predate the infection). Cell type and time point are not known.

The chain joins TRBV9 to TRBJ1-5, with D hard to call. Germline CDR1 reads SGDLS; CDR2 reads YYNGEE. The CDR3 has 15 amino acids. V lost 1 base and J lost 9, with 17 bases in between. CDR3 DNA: TGTGCCAGCAGCGTAATGTTAGCCCAAGGTCGGCCCCAGCATTTT. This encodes CASSVMLAQGRPQHF.

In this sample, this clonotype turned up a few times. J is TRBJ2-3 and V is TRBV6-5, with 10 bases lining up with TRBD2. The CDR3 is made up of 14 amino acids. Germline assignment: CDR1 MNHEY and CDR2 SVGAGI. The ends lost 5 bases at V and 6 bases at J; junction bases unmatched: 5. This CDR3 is CASSQSGGGDTQYF. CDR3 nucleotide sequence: TGTGCCAGCAGTCAGAGCGGGGGGGGCGATACGCAGTATTTT.

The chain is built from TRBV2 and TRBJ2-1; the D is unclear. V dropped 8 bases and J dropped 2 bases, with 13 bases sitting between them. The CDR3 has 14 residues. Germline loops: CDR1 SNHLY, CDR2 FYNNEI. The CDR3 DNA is TGTGCCAGCGCCACCCATCGGGCCTACAATGAGCAGTTCTTC. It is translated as CASATHRAYNEQFF. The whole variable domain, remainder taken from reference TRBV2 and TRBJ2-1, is EPEVTQTPSHQVTQMGQEVILRCVPISNHLYFYWYRQILGQKVEFLVSFYNNEISEKSEIFDDQFSVERPDGSNFTLKIRSTKLEDSAMYFCASATHRAYNEQFFGPGTRLTVL.

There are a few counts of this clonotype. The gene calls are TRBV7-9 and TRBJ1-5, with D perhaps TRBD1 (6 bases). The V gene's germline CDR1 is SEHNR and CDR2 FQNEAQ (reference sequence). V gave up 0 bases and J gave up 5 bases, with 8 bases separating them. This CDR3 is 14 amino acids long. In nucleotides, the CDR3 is TGTGCCAGCAGCTTAGCTGGGGGCTATCAGCCCCAGCATTTT. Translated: CASSLAGGYQPQHF. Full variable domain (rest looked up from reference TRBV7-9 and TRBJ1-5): DTGVSQNPRHKITKRGQNVTFRCDPISEHNRLYWYRQTLGQGPEFLTYFQNEAQLEKSRLLSDRFSAERPKGSFSTLEIQRTEQGDSAMYLCASSLAGGYQPQHFGDGTRLSIL.

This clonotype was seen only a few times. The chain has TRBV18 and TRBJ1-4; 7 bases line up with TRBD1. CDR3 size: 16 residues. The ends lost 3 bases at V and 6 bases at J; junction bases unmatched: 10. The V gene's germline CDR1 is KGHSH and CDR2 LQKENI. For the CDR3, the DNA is TGTGCCAGCTCACCCCTTAAGGGGGCGCGGGATGAAAAACTGTTTTTT. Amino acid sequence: CASSPLKGARDEKLFF.

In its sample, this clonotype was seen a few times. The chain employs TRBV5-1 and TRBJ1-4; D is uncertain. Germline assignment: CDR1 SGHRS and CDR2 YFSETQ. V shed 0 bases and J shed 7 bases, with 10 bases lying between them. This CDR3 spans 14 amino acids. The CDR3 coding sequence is TGCGCCAGCAGCTTGGTGCAGGTGTGTGAAAAACTGTTTTTT. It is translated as CASSLVQVCEKLFF.

CDR3 nucleotides: TGTGCCAGCAGCTCCTCGGAGGGCAACATTCAGTACTTC. Protein product: CASSSSEGNIQYF. The rearrangement joins TRBV7-2 to TRBJ2-4; perhaps TRBD2 as D (6 bases). Germline values: CDR1 SGHTA, CDR2 FQGNSA. Trimming stripped 4 bases from V and 7 bases from J, with 11 bases between. The CDR3 runs to 13 residues.

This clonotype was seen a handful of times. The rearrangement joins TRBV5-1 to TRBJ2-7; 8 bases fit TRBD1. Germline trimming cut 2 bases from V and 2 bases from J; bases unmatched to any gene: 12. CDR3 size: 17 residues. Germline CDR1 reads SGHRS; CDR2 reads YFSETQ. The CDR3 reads CASSFIGLQGGTYEQYF. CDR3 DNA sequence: TGCGCCAGCAGCTTCATAGGTTTACAGGGGGGTACCTACGAGCAGTACTTC.